The T cell receptor beta chain under discussion was sequenced for a study of glioma-infiltrating T cells after dendritic cell vaccination. The PCR used 60 V beta and 13 J beta primers. Sequencing was performed with immunoSEQ multiplex PCR; in TCRdb, only in-frame clones are kept and a portion is missing. The data hold 99,000 or so clones, with approximately 80% observed a single time. V lost 1 base to trimming and J lost 5 bases; unmatched junction nucleotides: 4. This CDR3 has 15 residues. CDR1 is MGHRA and CDR2 is YSYEKL in the germline V gene. Notes on this clone: Antigen unknown.

Whole-study findings and limits: Estimated pretreatment TIL content predicted outcome after dendritic cell vaccination. Higher TCR clonality did not directly relate to longer survival.

Time point reported: after dendritic cell vaccination, including at tumor progression/relapse. Fresh-frozen tumor tissue and more than two years of survival data were available for all. The rearrangement links TRBV4-1 to TRBJ2-5, with 10 bases fitting TRBD2. The origin of this receptor is a human donor with glioblastoma. Sequencing used blood, obtained after dendritic cell vaccination. CDR3 protein: CASSQGAGGRETQYF. The CDR3 DNA follows: TGCGCCAGCAGCCAAGGAGCGGGAGGGCGGGAGACCCAGTACTTC.